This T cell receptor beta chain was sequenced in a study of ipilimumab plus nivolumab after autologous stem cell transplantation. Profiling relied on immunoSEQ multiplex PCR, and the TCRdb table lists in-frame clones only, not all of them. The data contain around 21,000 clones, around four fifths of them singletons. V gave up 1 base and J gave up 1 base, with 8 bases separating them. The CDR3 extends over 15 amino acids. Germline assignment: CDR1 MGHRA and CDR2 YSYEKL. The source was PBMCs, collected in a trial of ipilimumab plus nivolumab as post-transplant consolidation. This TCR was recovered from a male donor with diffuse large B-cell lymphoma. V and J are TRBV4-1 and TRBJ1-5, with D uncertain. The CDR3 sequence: CASSQGFLSNQPQHF. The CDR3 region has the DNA TGCGCCAGCAGCCAAGGTTTCCTAAGCAATCAGCCCCAGCATTTT.